Below are 22 T cell receptor beta chains sequenced from a single sample in a study of T cell changes during pregnancy in multiple sclerosis. Measured with immunoSEQ multiplex PCR; TCRdb has only the in-frame clones, and not every one. The table records more than 85,000 clones, just under 95% of them present only once. The source was peripheral blood, collected in the third trimester of pregnancy. The origin of the receptors is a female donor in good health, enrolled as a control in a pregnancy study.

The V and J genes are TRBV10-2 and TRBJ2-2; no firm D call. V gave up 6 bases and J gave up 6 bases, with 14 bases separating them. The CDR3 runs 14 residues. The germline gives CDR1 WSHSY, CDR2 SAAADI. CDR3 protein: CASSQVTGSGELFF. The CDR3 nucleotides read TGCGCCAGCAGCCAAGTGACTGGGTCCGGGGAGCTGTTTTTT.

The J gene is TRBJ2-4, the V gene TRBV4-1; D call uncertain. Germline V gives CDR1 MGHRA, CDR2 YSYEKL. Trimming took off 1 base at V and 6 bases at J, with 10 bases between the two ends. The CDR3 loop spans 14 amino acids. Here the CDR3 DNA reads TGCGCCAGCAGCCAAGCCCAAACGAGAAACATTCAGTACTTC. Translated: CASSQAQTRNIQYF.

Here the CDR3 DNA reads TGTGCCAGCAGCGCGCAGGGTGATGAGCAGTTCTTC. This gives the protein CASSAQGDEQFF. V and J are TRBV7-6 and TRBJ2-1, with D maybe TRBD1 (5 bases). CDR3 length equals 12 residues. The V and J ends lost 5 bases and 8 bases respectively, with 10 bases between them. The germline V gene has CDR1 SGHVS and CDR2 FNYEAQ.

The rearrangement links TRBV5-1 to TRBJ2-1, with 9 bases aligning to TRBD2. The junction had 4 bases not matched to a gene; V was cut back by 1 base and J by 5 bases. CDR1 SGHRS and CDR2 YFSETQ come from the germline V gene. The CDR3 contains 15 residues. The CDR3 sequence: CASSLWTSADNEQFF. CDR3 sequence (DNA): TGCGCCAGCAGCTTGTGGACTAGCGCTGACAATGAGCAGTTCTTC.

Only a few counts were recorded for this clone. This chain uses TRBV2 with TRBJ2-7, with D possibly being TRBD2 (6 bases). Germline loops: CDR1 SNHLY, CDR2 FYNNEI. V was cut by 7 bases and J by 2 bases, with 18 bases left in between. This CDR3 is 15 amino acids long. The CDR3 coding sequence is TGTGCCAGCATATTGGGGCGGGATGCCCCCTACGAGCAGTACTTC. It specifies CASILGRDAPYEQYF.

The V call is TRBV7-9, the J call TRBJ2-7; weak D call: TRBD1 (5 bases). Germline V gene lookup returns CDR1 SEHNR and CDR2 FQNEAQ (reference sequence). V lost 5 bases and J 5 bases, leaving 13 bases between the germline ends. The CDR3 is made up of 13 amino acids. The CDR3, as DNA: TGTGCCAGCAGCACACCCCTACAGGACGAGCAGTACTTC. Residues: CASSTPLQDEQYF.

The V and J genes are TRBV28 and TRBJ2-5; 7 positions agree with TRBD1. The germline V gene has CDR1 MDHEN and CDR2 SYDVKM. Germline trimming cut 10 bases from V and 2 bases from J; bases unmatched to any gene: 10. The CDR3 has 14 amino acids. This CDR3 reads CATLPGQLQETQYF. The DNA for the CDR3 is TGTGCCACCCTCCCGGGACAGCTTCAAGAGACCCAGTACTTC.

The sample holds a few counts of this clone. The chain is built from TRBV5-6 and TRBJ1-2; the match to TRBD1 covers 8 bases. The V and J ends lost 4 bases and 8 bases, in that order; junction bases with no gene match: 7. The CDR3 consists of 13 residues. The germline gives CDR1 SGHDT, CDR2 YYEEEE. The CDR3 sequence: CASSVDRAGGYTF. The CDR3 coding sequence is TGTGCCAGCAGCGTGGACAGGGCAGGGGGCTACACCTTC.

This clone was recorded only once. The chain recombines TRBV5-1 with TRBJ2-7; 7 nucleotides agree with TRBD1. The length of the CDR3 is 14 residues. Germline assignment: CDR1 SGHRS and CDR2 YFSETQ. V lost 5 bases and J lost 5; bases outside the gene matches: 10. The CDR3 is CASSGLQGVNEQYF. As DNA, the CDR3 is TGCGCCAGCAGTGGGTTGCAGGGGGTAAACGAGCAGTACTTC.

This chain connects TRBV19 to TRBJ2-7; no firm D call. In germline, CDR1 is LNHDA, CDR2 SQIVND (reference sequence). V was shortened by 6 bases and J by 1 base, with 10 bases between the two germline ends. The CDR3 length is 13 residues. The chain's CDR3 is CASRRHGSYEQYF. The DNA of the CDR3 is TGTGCCAGTAGGCGACACGGATCCTACGAGCAGTACTTC.

V usage is TRBV7-6 and J usage is TRBJ2-1; the match to TRBD2 covers 10 bases. V shed 6 bases, J shed 13 bases, and the junction held 6 bases outside the gene matches. The CDR3 is made up of 12 amino acids. The germline V gene encodes CDR1 SGHVS and CDR2 FNYEAQ. CDR3 in DNA: TGTGCCAGCAGTAGGCTAGCGGGAGAACAGTTCTTC. Its protein is CASSRLAGEQFF.

Turning to this clone: One end of the junction fails to match germline, which may point to a read error. The rearrangement links TRBV7-7 to TRBJ2-1, with D tentatively TRBD1 (6 bases). Looked up from germline, CDR1 is SSHAT and CDR2 is FNYEAQ (reference sequence). The CDR3 has 13 amino acids. The CDR3 loop is CASSLFQGYEQFF. CDR3 in DNA: TGTGCTAGCAGCTTATTTCAGGGGTATGAGCAGTTCTTC.

This chain uses TRBV29-1 with TRBJ2-1, with D unclear. The V and J ends lost 3 bases and 5 bases respectively, with 8 bases between them. CDR1 is SQVTM and CDR2 is ANQGSEA in the germline V gene. The CDR3 is made up of 12 amino acids. The CDR3 is CSVDSYNNEQFF. In DNA form, the CDR3 reads TGCAGCGTTGATTCGTACAACAATGAGCAGTTCTTC.

The chain links TRBV2 to TRBJ1-5, with TRBD1 matching over 7 bases. Losses at the gene ends were 3 bases for V and 2 bases for J; bases not matched to a gene: 4. Germline-derived CDR1 and CDR2 are SNHLY and FYNNEI. The CDR3 runs 15 residues. The CDR3 loop is CASSDRGSGNQPQHF. The CDR3 DNA is TGTGCCAGCAGTGACAGGGGGAGCGGCAATCAGCCCCAGCATTTT. The whole variable domain, filled in from reference TRBV2 and TRBJ1-5, reads EPEVTQTPSHQVTQMGQEVILRCVPISNHLYFYWYRQILGQKVEFLVSFYNNEISEKSEIFDDQFSVERPDGSNFTLKIRSTKLEDSAMYFCASSDRGSGNQPQHFGDGTRLSIL.

This clone was seen a single time. This rearrangement joins TRBV27 to TRBJ2-2; TRBD2 agrees at 11 bases. This CDR3 has 17 amino acids. The germline CDR1 and CDR2 sequences are MNHEY and SMNVEV (reference sequence). Losses at the gene ends were 6 bases for V and 5 bases for J; bases not matched to a gene: 11. DNA for the CDR3: TGTGCCAGCAGGTTGGGGATAGCGGGAGGGCGAACCGGGGAGCTGTTTTTT. This sequence encodes CASRLGIAGGRTGELFF.

The chain has TRBV18 and TRBJ1-4, with D tentatively TRBD1 (5 bases). Germline V gene lookup returns CDR1 KGHSH and CDR2 LQKENI. Trimming removed 4 bases from V and 6 bases from J, with 12 bases in between. This CDR3 region has 14 residues. In DNA form, the CDR3 reads TGTGCCAGCTCACAAAGGGGCTCGGATGAAAAACTGTTTTTT. Translating gives CASSQRGSDEKLFF.

The chain links TRBV28 to TRBJ2-6, with TRBD1 identical over 8 bases. The J segment lost 2 bases and the V segment lost 4 bases, leaving 4 bases of the junction unmatched. Germline CDR1 reads MDHEN; CDR2 reads SYDVKM. CDR3 length: 16 amino acids. This CDR3 is CASSSQGVAGANVLTF. The CDR3 DNA sequence: TGTGCCAGCAGTTCACAGGGGGTAGCTGGGGCCAACGTCCTGACTTTC.

This chain connects TRBV5-1 to TRBJ2-7; 10 bases are shared with TRBD1. The V and J ends lost 0 bases and 7 bases, in that order; junction bases with no gene match: 13. There are 17 residues in the CDR3. Germline-derived CDR1 and CDR2 are SGHRS and YFSETQ. The CDR3 is CASSLGGPGQGPLEQYF. CDR3 nucleotide sequence: TGCGCCAGCAGCTTGGGAGGTCCGGGACAGGGGCCTCTGGAGCAGTACTTC.

The CDR3 sequence: CASSQTTHTQYF. CDR3 DNA sequence: TGTGCCAGCAGCCAGACAACTCATACGCAGTATTTT. The rearrangement joins TRBV7-9 to TRBJ2-3; no firm D call. CDR1 SEHNR and CDR2 FQNEAQ come from the germline V gene (reference sequence). Trimming stripped 5 bases from V and 7 bases from J, with 10 bases between. The CDR3 consists of 12 residues. Combining the CDR3 with reference TRBV7-9 and TRBJ2-3 gives the whole variable domain DTGVSQNPRHKITKRGQNVTFRCDPISEHNRLYWYRQTLGQGPEFLTYFQNEAQLEKSRLLSDRFSAERPKGSFSTLEIQRTEQGDSAMYLCASSQTTHTQYFGPGTRLTVL.

The rearrangement uses TRBV28 and TRBJ1-5; D perhaps matches TRBD1 (5 bases). CDR1 is MDHEN and CDR2 is SYDVKM in the germline V gene. This CDR3 spans 15 amino acids. With 7 bases removed from V and 1 base from J, the gap between germline ends came to 14 bases. CDR3 region: CASKWTPESNQPQHF. CDR3 nucleotide sequence: TGTGCCAGCAAATGGACACCCGAGAGCAATCAGCCCCAGCATTTT. Filled out from reference TRBV28 and TRBJ1-5, the complete variable domain reads DVKVTQSSRYLVKRTGEKVFLECVQDMDHENMFWYRQDPGLGLRLIYFSYDVKMKEKGDIPEGYSVSREKKERFSLILESASTNQTSMYLCASKWTPESNQPQHFGDGTRLSIL.

This clone occurred once. The V and J genes are TRBV9 and TRBJ2-3; D gene uncertain. This CDR3 region has 15 residues. V was trimmed by 0 bases and J by 3 bases, leaving 11 bases between them. The germline V gene has CDR1 SGDLS and CDR2 YYNGEE. DNA for the CDR3: TGTGCCAGCAGCGTAGGCCCTGCTAAAACAGATACGCAGTATTTT. Amino acids: CASSVGPAKTDTQYF. The complete variable domain, with remaining parts taken from reference TRBV9 and TRBJ2-3, reads DSGVTQTPKHLITATGQRVTLRCSPRSGDLSVYWYQQSLDQGLQFLIQYYNGEERAKGNILERFSAQQFPDLHSELNLSSLELGDSALYFCASSVGPAKTDTQYFGPGTRLTVL.

This sequence joins TRBV4-1 and TRBJ2-7; 8 nucleotides line up with TRBD1. This CDR3 is 15 amino acids long. Germline V gene sequence: CDR1 MGHRA, CDR2 YSYEKL. Losses at the gene ends were 1 base for V and 3 bases for J; bases not matched to a gene: 5. The CDR3 region is CASSQGETGDYEQYF. In nucleotides, the CDR3 is TGCGCCAGCAGCCAAGGGGAGACAGGGGACTACGAGCAGTACTTC.